The 15 T cell receptor beta chains below all came from one sample that was sequenced in a study of blood T cell repertoires in COVID-19. Measured with immunoSEQ multiplex PCR; TCRdb has only the in-frame clones, and not every one. This table holds 130,000 or so clones, 75% to 85% found once. Source material: peripheral blood. Every receptor here comes from a woman in her 70s with COVID-19, enrolled during active disease.

J is TRBJ2-1 and V is TRBV2, with D possibly TRBD1 on 6 matching bases. CDR1 SNHLY and CDR2 FYNNEI come from the germline V gene. V was shortened by 3 bases and J by 0 bases, with 9 bases between the two germline ends. The CDR3 has 15 residues. CDR3 coding DNA: TGTGCCAGCAGTGACCAGGGGAGCTCCTACAATGAGCAGTTCTTC. Residues: CASSDQGSSYNEQFF.

V gene TRBV6-5 combines with J gene TRBJ2-1; no firm D call. V lost 8 bases and J lost 5, with 10 bases in between. The germline gives CDR1 MNHEY, CDR2 SVGAGI. The length of the CDR3 is 12 residues. In DNA, the CDR3 is TGTGCCAGCGCTCGAGGCGACAATGAGCAGTTCTTC. It encodes CASARGDNEQFF.

This chain joins TRBV27 and TRBJ1-1; 8 bases match TRBD1. Germline V gene data show CDR1 as MNHEY and CDR2 as SMNVEV (reference sequence). V shed 5 bases and J 0 bases; nucleotides not matched to a gene: 8. This CDR3 is 16 amino acids long. The CDR3 DNA is TGTGCCAGCAGTCCCTGGACAGGGCCCATGAACACTGAAGCTTTCTTT. Its translation: CASSPWTGPMNTEAFF.

The chain is built from TRBV5-5 and TRBJ1-6; 12 bases align to TRBD1. This CDR3 comprises 17 residues. The germline V gene has CDR1 SGHKS and CDR2 YYEKEE (reference sequence). Trimming took 4 bases from V and 9 from J; bases not matched to a gene: 11. CDR3 region: CASSLTGQGALFSPLHF. CDR3 nucleotides: TGTGCCAGCAGCCTCACGGGACAGGGGGCCTTGTTTTCACCCCTCCACTTT.

V usage is TRBV5-4 and J usage is TRBJ2-5; D ambiguous. Germline V lookup: CDR1 SGHNT, CDR2 YYREEE (reference sequence). Deletions cut 3 bases from V and 2 bases from J, with 8 bases between. This CDR3 is 13 amino acids long. In DNA form, the CDR3 reads TGTGCCAGCAGCTCCGGTCCACAAGAGACCCAGTACTTC. This sequence encodes CASSSGPQETQYF.

This clone is a singleton in its sample. The rearrangement links TRBV21-1 to TRBJ1-6; the tabulated D call, TRBD1, remains unverified against the DNA. TRBV21-1 is termed a pseudogene. The CDR3 is 19 residues long. CDR3 sequence (DNA): TGTGCCAGCAGTAAAGAACCCGGACAGGGGCCCTCCTATAATTCACCCCTCCACTTT. This translates into CASSKEPGQGPSYNSPLHF.

V usage is TRBV7-3 and J usage is TRBJ2-1; D may be TRBD1 (6 bases). The germline V gene has CDR1 SGHTA and CDR2 FQGTGA. CDR3 length: 17 residues. With 4 bases removed from V and 2 bases from J, the gap between germline ends came to 18 bases. CDR3 sequence: CASSSTGWGQPYNEQFF. CDR3 coding DNA: TGTGCCAGCAGCTCCACCGGATGGGGGCAGCCCTACAATGAGCAGTTCTTC. Drawing the rest from reference TRBV7-3 and TRBJ2-1, the complete variable domain is GAGVSQTPSNKVTEKGKYVELRCDPISGHTALYWYRQSLGQGPEFLIYFQGTGAADDSGLPNDRFFAVRPEGSVSTLKIQRTERGDSAVYLCASSSTGWGQPYNEQFFGPGTRLTVL.

The chain has TRBV5-5 and TRBJ1-2; 10 bases match TRBD1. Germline CDR1 reads SGHKS; CDR2 reads YYEKEE (reference sequence). V shed 4 bases and J 8 bases; nucleotides not matched to a gene: 11. The CDR3 has 15 residues. The CDR3 nucleotides read TGTGCCAGCAGCCCGGGGGGACAGGGGCCGTGGGGCTACACCTTC. It is translated as CASSPGGQGPWGYTF.

This chain uses TRBV6-5 with TRBJ1-6, with D possibly being TRBD1 (5 bases). CDR1 is MNHEY and CDR2 is SVGAGI in the germline V gene. Trimming took 0 bases from V and 7 from J, leaving 7 bases between them. This CDR3 comprises 14 residues. The CDR3 DNA sequence: TGTGCCAGCAGTTACTCGGCAGGGAATTCACCCCTCCACTTT. This translates into CASSYSAGNSPLHF.

This clone was seen only once. The chain carries TRBV7-2 and TRBJ2-1; perhaps TRBD2 as D (5 bases). CDR1 is SGHTA, CDR2 FQGNSA, per germline. The CDR3 extends over 16 amino acids. The V and J ends lost 1 base and 3 bases respectively, with 13 bases between them. Here the CDR3 reads CASSLEGSDYYNEQFF. The CDR3 DNA reads TGTGCCAGCAGCTTAGAGGGCAGTGACTACTACAATGAGCAGTTCTTC.

The rearrangement links TRBV28 to TRBJ2-3; possible D gene TRBD1, 6 bases. The V and J ends lost 3 bases and 7 bases respectively, with 20 bases between them. CDR1 is MDHEN and CDR2 is SYDVKM in the germline V gene. The CDR3 is 16 residues long. DNA for the CDR3: TGTGCCAGCAGTTTGTCTGGACAGCCGGAACGGAATACGCAGTATTTT. Translating it yields CASSLSGQPERNTQYF.

This clone was seen a single time. V is TRBV6-5 and J is TRBJ1-4, with unresolved D. Deletions cut 6 bases from V and 4 bases from J, with 6 bases between. The CDR3 sequence is 12 residues long. Germline V gene lookup returns CDR1 MNHEY and CDR2 SVGAGI. In nucleotides, the CDR3 is TGTGCCAGCAGGACTTTTAATGAAAAACTGTTTTTT. As protein: CASRTFNEKLFF.

This chain uses TRBV6-2 or TRBV6-3 with TRBJ1-2, with D possibly being TRBD1 (6 bases). Per germline, CDR1 MNHEY and CDR2 SVGEGT. V lost 2 bases and J 8 bases, leaving 9 bases between the germline ends. CDR3 length: 12 amino acids. The CDR3 nucleotides are TGTGCCAGCAGTTACGGGGGCGAAGGCTACACCTTC. Translation: CASSYGGEGYTF.

The J gene is TRBJ2-2, the V gene TRBV6-5; TRBD2 aligns across 8 bases. This CDR3 comprises 14 residues. Germline lookup yields CDR1 MNHEY and CDR2 SVGAGI. Trimming took 7 bases from V and 6 from J; bases not matched to a gene: 7. The CDR3 reads CASTPGLGAGELFF. CDR3 coding DNA: TGTGCCAGCACCCCGGGACTAGGGGCCGGGGAGCTGTTTTTT.

A few counts support this clone. The chain links TRBV27 to TRBJ2-7; possibly TRBD1 for D (5 bases). There are 14 residues in the CDR3. The V gene's germline CDR1 is MNHEY and CDR2 SMNVEV (reference sequence). Trimming took 5 bases from V and 0 from J, leaving 11 bases between them. The CDR3 here is CASSLGVSSYEQYF. CDR3 sequence (DNA): TGTGCCAGCAGTCTAGGGGTTAGCTCCTACGAGCAGTACTTC.